These T cell receptor beta chains were read from a single sample in a study of breast tumors, draining lymph nodes, adjacent tissues. Each CDR3 protein gets one entry after TCRdb re-called the multiplex PCR reads with MiXCR. The sample includes roughly 130,000 distinct CDR3 sequences, about 20% of them seen just once. Sequencing was carried out using axillary lymph node tissue. These receptors all come from a female donor with breast cancer. Some clones in this sample may be carry-over from other donors' samples. The CDR3 runs from the conserved cysteine through the conserved F or W. A D gene is named only where the DNA matches it firmly. Clone size appears in some rows only: once, few, many, or a class for an expanded clone.

D gene	J gene	clone size	V gene	CDR3 protein	CDR3 DNA
.	TRBJ1-2	many	TRBV15	CATSRNDQGYGYTF	TGTGCCACCAGCAGAAATGACCAAGGCTATGGCTACACCTTC
.	TRBJ2-1	few	TRBV28	CASSFAQGSSEQFF	TGTGCCAGCAGTTTCGCACAGGGATCCAGTGAGCAGTTCTTC
.	TRBJ2-3	.	TRBV29-1	CSVDFGADTQYF	TGCAGCGTTGATTTTGGGGCAGATACGCAGTATTTT
TRBD1	TRBJ2-3	many	TRBV6-6	CASSYSPPLLRGSSTDTQYF	TGTGCCAGCAGTTACTCGCCCCCTTTACTCAGGGGGTCTAGCACAGATACGCAGTATTTT
.	TRBJ2-3	many	TRBV5-1	CASSLGRVDTSTDTQYF	TGCGCCAGCAGCTTGGGCAGGGTGGACACTAGCACAGATACGCAGTATTTT
.	TRBJ2-3	many	TRBV7-8	CASSSGRLVRAQYF	TGTGCCAGCAGCTCTGGAAGACTAGTCCGAGCGCAGTATTTT
TRBD1	TRBJ2-7	many	TRBV19	CASSTRQGAAYEQYF	TGTGCCAGTAGTACAAGACAGGGGGCGGCCTACGAGCAGTACTTC
TRBD2	TRBJ2-1	many	TRBV7-2	CASSVTSGRGNEQFF	TGTGCCAGCAGCGTTACTAGCGGGAGAGGTAATGAGCAGTTCTTC
TRBD1	TRBJ2-7	many	TRBV15	CATSDRDRGSYEQYF	TGTGCCACCAGCGACCGGGACAGGGGTTCCTACGAGCAGTACTTC
.	TRBJ2-1	.	TRBV30	CARSEANNEQFF	TGCGCCCGGAGTGAGGCCAACAATGAGCAGTTCTTC
.	TRBJ1-6	.	TRBV20-1	CSDRDMGRSSYNSPLHF	TGCAGTGATAGAGACATGGGACGTAGCTCCTATAATTCACCCCTCCACTTT
.	TRBJ2-2	many	TRBV15	CATSPGTGRLAGLAGELFF	TGTGCCACCAGCCCCGGGACAGGTCGTTTAGCGGGTCTGGCCGGGGAGCTGTTTTTT
TRBD2	TRBJ2-5	many	TRBV20-1	CSAQPTSGGRETQYF	TGCAGTGCCCAACCGACTAGCGGGGGGCGTGAGACCCAGTACTTC
.	TRBJ2-5	many	TRBV5-1	CASSLVRDSFQETQYF	TGCGCCAGCAGCTTGGTTAGGGATTCGTTTCAAGAGACCCAGTACTTC
TRBD2	TRBJ2-5	many	TRBV20-1	CSVASGGEETQYF	TGCAGTGTCGCTAGCGGGGGGGAGGAGACCCAGTACTTC
.	TRBJ1-2	many	TRBV15	CATSSWSYGYTF	TGTGCCACCAGCTCGTGGAGCTATGGCTACACCTTC
TRBD1	TRBJ1-4	many	TRBV4-1	CASSQQGDTNEKLFF	TGCGCCAGCAGCCAACAGGGGGACACTAATGAAAAACTGTTTTTT